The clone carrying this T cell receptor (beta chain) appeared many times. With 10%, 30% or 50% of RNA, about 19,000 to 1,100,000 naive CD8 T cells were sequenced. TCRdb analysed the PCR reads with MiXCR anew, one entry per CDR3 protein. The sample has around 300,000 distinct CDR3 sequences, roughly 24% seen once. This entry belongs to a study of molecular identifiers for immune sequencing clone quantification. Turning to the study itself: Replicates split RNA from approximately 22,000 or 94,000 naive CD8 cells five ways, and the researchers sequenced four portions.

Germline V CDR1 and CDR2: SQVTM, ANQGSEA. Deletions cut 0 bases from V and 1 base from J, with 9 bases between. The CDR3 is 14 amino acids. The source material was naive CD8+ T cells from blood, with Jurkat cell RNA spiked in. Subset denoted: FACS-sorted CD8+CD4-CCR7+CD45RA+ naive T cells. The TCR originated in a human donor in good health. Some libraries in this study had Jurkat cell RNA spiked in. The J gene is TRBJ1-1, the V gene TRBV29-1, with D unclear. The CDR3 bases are TGCAGCGTTGAAGATCTCAGCCCGAACACTGAAGCTTTCTTT. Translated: CSVEDLSPNTEAFF.